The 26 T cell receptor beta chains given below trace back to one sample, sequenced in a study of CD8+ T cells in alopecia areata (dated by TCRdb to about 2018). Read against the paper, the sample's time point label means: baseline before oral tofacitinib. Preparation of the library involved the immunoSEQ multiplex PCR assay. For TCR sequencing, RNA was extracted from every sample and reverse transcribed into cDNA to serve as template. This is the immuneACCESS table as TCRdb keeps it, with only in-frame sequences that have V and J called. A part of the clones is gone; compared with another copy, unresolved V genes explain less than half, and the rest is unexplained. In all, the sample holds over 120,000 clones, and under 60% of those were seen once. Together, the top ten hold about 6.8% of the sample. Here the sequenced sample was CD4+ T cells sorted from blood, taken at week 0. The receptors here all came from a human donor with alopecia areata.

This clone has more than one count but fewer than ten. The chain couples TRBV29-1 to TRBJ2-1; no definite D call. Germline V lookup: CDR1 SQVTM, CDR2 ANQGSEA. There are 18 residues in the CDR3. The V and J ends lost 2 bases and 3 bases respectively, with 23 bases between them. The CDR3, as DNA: TGCAGCGTTGAACTAAGGCCCCGGATGGGGATGGACTACAATGAGCAGTTCTTC. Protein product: CSVELRPRMGMDYNEQFF.

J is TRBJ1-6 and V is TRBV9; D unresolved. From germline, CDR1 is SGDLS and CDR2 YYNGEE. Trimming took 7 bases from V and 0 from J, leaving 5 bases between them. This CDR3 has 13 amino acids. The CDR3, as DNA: TGTGCCAGCGGTATCTCCTATAATTCACCCCTCCACTTT. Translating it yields CASGISYNSPLHF.

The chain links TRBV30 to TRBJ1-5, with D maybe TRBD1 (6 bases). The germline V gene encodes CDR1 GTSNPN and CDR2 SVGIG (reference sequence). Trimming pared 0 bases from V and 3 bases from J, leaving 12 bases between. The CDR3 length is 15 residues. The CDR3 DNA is TGTGCCTGGAGTGTAAGAGGGGGAATCAATCAGCCCCAGCATTTT. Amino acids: CAWSVRGGINQPQHF.

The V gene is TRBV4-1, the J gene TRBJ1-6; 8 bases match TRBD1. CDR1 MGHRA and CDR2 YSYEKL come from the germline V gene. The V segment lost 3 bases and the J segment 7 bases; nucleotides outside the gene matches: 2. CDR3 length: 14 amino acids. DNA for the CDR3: TGCGCCAGCAGCCAGACAGGGGTGAATTCACCCCTCCACTTT. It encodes CASSQTGVNSPLHF.

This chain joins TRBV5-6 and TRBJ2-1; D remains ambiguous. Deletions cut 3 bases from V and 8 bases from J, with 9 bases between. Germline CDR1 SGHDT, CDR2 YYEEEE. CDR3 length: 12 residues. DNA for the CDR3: TGTGCCAGCAGCTCCCGGTGGGATGAGCAGTTCTTC. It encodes CASSSRWDEQFF. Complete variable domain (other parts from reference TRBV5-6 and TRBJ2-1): DAGVTQSPTHLIKTRGQQVTLRCSPKSGHDTVSWYQQALGQGPQFIFQYYEEEERQRGNFPDRFSGHQFPNYSSELNVNALLLGDSALYLCASSSRWDEQFFGPGTRLTVL.

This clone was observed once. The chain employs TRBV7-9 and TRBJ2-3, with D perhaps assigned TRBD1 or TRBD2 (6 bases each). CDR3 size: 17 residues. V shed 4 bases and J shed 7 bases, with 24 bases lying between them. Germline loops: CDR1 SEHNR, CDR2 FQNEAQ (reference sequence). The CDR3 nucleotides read TGTGCCAGCAGCTCGACCCAGACAGGTTCGGGGGTAAATACGCAGTATTTT. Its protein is CASSSTQTGSGVNTQYF.

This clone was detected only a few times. CDR3 in amino acids: CASRRGQGQNTEAFF. The CDR3 DNA is TGTGCCAGCAGGAGGGGACAGGGTCAAAACACTGAAGCTTTCTTT. V and J are TRBV27 and TRBJ1-1, with 9 bases matching TRBD1. J was trimmed by 2 bases and V by 6 bases; bases with no gene match: 7. CDR1 and CDR2 from the germline V gene are MNHEY and SMNVEV (reference sequence). The CDR3 spans 15 residues.

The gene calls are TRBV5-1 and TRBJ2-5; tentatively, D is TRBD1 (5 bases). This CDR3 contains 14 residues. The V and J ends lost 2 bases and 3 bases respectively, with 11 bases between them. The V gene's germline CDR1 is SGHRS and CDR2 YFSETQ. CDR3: CASSFSGNEETQYF. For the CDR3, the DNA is TGCGCCAGCAGCTTTTCAGGGAACGAAGAGACCCAGTACTTC.

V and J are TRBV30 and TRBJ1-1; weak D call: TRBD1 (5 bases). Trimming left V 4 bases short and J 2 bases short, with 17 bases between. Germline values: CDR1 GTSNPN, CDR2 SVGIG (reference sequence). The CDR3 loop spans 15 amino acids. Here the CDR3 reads CAWTRDPLKNTEAFF. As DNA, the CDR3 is TGTGCCTGGACCCGGGACCCCCTAAAAAACACTGAAGCTTTCTTT.

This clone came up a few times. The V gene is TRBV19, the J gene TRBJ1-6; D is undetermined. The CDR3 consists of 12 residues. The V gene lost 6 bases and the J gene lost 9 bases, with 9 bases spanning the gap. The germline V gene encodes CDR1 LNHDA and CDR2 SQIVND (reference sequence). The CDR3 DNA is TGTGCCAGTAGGGTGGGGATTTCACCCCTCCACTTT. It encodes CASRVGISPLHF.

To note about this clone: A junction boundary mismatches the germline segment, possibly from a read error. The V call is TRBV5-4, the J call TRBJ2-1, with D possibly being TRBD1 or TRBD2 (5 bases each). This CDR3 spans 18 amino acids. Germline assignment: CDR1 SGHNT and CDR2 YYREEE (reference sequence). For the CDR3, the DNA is TGTGCCAGCAGGTTGGGGCACCGGGAATCTGGCTCCTACAATGAGCAGTTCTTC. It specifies CASRLGHRESGSYNEQFF.

The CDR3 DNA reads as TGCAGCGTAGAATTGACAGGGCGCAGCTATGGCTACACCTTC. It encodes CSVELTGRSYGYTF. The chain combines TRBV29-1 with TRBJ1-2; 7 nucleotides agree with TRBD1. This CDR3 is built from 14 residues. The V gene's germline CDR1 is SQVTM and CDR2 ANQGSEA. With V trimmed by 6 bases and J by 4 bases, 11 bases remained unmatched.

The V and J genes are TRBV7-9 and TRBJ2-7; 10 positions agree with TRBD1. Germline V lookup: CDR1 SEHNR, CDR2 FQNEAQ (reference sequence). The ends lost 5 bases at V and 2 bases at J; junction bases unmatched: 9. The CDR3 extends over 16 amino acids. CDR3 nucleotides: TGTGCCAGCAGCCTTGCTCTGGGACAGGGGCCCTACGAGCAGTACTTC. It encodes CASSLALGQGPYEQYF.

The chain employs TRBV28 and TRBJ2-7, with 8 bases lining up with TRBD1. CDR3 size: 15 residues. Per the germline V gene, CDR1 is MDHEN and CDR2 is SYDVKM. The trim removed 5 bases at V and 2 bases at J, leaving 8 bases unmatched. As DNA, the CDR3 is TGTGCCAGCAGTGACCCGGGACAGGCCACCTACGAGCAGTACTTC. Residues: CASSDPGQATYEQYF.

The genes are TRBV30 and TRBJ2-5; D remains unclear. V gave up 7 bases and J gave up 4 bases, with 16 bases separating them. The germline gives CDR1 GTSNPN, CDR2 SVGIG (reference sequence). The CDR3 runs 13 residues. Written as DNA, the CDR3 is TGTGCCTTTAGCAAGGGTTGGGGAGAGACCCAGTACTTC. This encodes CAFSKGWGETQYF. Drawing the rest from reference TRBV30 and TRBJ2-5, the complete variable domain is SQTIHQWPATLVQPVGSPLSLECTVEGTSNPNLYWYRQAAGRGLQLLFYSVGIGQISSEVPQNLSASRPQDRQFILSSKKLLLSDSGFYLCAFSKGWGETQYFGPGTRLLVL.

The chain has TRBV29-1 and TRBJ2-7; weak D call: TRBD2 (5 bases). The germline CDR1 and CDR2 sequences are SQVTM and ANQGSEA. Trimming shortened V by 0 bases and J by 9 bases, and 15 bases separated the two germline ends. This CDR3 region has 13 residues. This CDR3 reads CSVEDPGHAGQYF. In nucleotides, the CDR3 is TGCAGCGTTGAAGATCCAGGCCACGCGGGGCAGTACTTC.

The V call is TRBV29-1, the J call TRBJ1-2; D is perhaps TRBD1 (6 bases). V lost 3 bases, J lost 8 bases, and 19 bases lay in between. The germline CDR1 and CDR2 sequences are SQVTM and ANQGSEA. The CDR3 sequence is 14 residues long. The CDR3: CSVEAEGEVRGYTF. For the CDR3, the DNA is TGCAGCGTTGAGGCAGAGGGGGAAGTCAGGGGCTACACCTTC.

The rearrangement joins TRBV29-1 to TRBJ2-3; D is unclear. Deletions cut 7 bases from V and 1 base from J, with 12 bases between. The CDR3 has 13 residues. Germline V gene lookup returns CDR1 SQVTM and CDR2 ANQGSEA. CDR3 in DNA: TGCAGCGCCCTACCCGGAGGCACAGATACGCAGTATTTT. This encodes CSALPGGTDTQYF.

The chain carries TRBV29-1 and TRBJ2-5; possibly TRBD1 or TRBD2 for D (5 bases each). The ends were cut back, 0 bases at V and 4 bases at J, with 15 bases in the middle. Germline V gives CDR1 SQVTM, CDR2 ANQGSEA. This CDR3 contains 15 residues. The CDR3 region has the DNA TGCAGCGTTGAAGATCTTACAAGTGGGGGAGAGACCCAGTACTTC. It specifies CSVEDLTSGGETQYF. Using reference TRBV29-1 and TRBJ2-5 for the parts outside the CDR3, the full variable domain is SAVISQKPSRDICQRGTSLTIQCQVDSQVTMMFWYRQQPGQSLTLIATANQGSEATYESGFVIDKFPISRPNLTFSTLTVSNMSPEDSSIYLCSVEDLTSGGETQYFGPGTRLLVL.

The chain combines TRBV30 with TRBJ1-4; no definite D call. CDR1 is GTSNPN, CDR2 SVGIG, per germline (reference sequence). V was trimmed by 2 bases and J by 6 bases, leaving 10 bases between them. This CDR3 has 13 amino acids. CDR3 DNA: TGTGCCTGGAGTCAAACCGCCTATGAAAAACTGTTTTTT. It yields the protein CAWSQTAYEKLFF.

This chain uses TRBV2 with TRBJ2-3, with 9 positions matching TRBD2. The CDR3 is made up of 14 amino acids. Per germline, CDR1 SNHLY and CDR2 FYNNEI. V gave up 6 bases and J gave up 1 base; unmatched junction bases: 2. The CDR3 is CASSQRGGTDTQYF. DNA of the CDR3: TGTGCCAGCAGCCAGCGGGGGGGCACAGATACGCAGTATTTT.

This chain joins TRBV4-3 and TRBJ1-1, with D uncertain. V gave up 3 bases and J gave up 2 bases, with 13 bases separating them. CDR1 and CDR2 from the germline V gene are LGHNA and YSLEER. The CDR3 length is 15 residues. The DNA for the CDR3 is TGCGCCAGCAGCCAGGCGTGGCGGGATAACACTGAAGCTTTCTTT. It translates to CASSQAWRDNTEAFF.

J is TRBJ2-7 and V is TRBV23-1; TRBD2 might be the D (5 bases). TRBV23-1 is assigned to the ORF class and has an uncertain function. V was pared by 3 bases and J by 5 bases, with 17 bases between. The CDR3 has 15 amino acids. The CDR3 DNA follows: TGCGCCAGCAGTCAGAATCCGGGGAGCGGCCACGAGCAGTACTTC. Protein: CASSQNPGSGHEQYF.

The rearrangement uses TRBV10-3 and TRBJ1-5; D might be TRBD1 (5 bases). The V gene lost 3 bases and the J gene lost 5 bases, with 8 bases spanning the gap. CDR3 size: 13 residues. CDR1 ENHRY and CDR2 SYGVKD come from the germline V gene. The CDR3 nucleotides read TGTGCCATCAGTGAAGAGGGGCATCAGCCCCAGCATTTT. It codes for CAISEEGHQPQHF.

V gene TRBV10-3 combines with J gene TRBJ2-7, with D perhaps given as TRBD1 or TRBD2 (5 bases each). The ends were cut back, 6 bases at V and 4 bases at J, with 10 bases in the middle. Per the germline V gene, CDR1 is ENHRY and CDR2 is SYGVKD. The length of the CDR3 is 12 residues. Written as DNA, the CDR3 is TGTGCCATCAGCGAGGGGCTATACGAGCAGTACTTC. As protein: CAISEGLYEQYF.

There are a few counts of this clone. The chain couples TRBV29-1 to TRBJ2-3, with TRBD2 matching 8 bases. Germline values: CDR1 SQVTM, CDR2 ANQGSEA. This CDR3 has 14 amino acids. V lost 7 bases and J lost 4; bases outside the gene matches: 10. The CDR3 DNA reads TGCAGCGAAAGACGGGGGGGCGGTTCAGATACGCAGTATTTT. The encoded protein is CSERRGGGSDTQYF.